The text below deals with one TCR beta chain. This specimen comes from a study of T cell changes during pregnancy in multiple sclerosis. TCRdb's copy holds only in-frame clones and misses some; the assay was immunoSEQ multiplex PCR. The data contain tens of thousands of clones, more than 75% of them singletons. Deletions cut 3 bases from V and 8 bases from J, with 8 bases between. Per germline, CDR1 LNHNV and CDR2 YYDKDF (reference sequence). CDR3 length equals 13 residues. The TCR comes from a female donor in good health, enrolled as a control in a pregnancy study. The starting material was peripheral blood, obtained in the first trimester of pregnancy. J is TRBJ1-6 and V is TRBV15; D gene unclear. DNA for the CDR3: TGTGCCACCAGCAGGGTCGGGTATTCACCCCTCCACTTT. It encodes CATSRVGYSPLHF.